This is a list of T cell receptor beta chains from one sample in a study of T-cell memory formation after mild COVID-19. Each CDR3 protein is one row after TCRdb ran MiXCR on the 5' RACE reads. The sample lists about 560,000 distinct CDR3 sequences, roughly 17% occurring once. Sample: PBMCs or a T cell subset sorted from them (not recorded which). All receptors come from an adult woman who had mild COVID-19 (a few samples of this study predate the infection). Cell type and time point are not known. Each CDR3 is given with its conserved first and last residue. Each record gives: V gene, clone size, J gene, D gene, CDR3 DNA, CDR3 protein. A D gene is named only where the DNA matches it firmly. The listing skips clone size in some rows; elsewhere it reads once, few, many or a size class.

TRBV5-5	few	TRBJ2-3	TRBD1	TGTGCCAGCAGCTTGGCCGGAGGGACAGGGAGAACAGATACGCAGTATTTT	CASSLAGGTGRTDTQYF
TRBV24-1	few	TRBJ2-7	NA	TGTGCCACCAGTGATTCCGTCTCCTACGAGCAGTACTTC	CATSDSVSYEQYF
TRBV11-2	few	TRBJ1-1	NA	TGTGCCAGCAGCCCACTGGGGTTTACGGACACTGAAGCTTTCTTT	CASSPLGFTDTEAFF
TRBV24-1	NA	TRBJ2-2	NA	TGTGCCACCACCGGAGGGGCTCTGGGCACCGGGGAGCTGTTTTTT	CATTGGALGTGELFF
TRBV10-3	few	TRBJ2-7	NA	TGTGCCATCAGCCAGGACATCTTCTACGAGCAGTACTTC	CAISQDIFYEQYF
TRBV7-2	NA	TRBJ2-5	NA	TGTGCCAGCAGCTCGGGAAGTAAGGAGACCCAGTACTTC	CASSSGSKETQYF
TRBV7-9	NA	TRBJ2-4	TRBD2	TGTGCCAGCAGCCCTCGACTAGCGGGAGCCAAAAACATTCAGTACTTC	CASSPRLAGAKNIQYF
TRBV12-5	NA	TRBJ2-1	NA	TGTGCTAGTGGTTTAGGGGCAGGGTATGAGCAGTTCTTC	CASGLGAGYEQFF
TRBV20-1	few	TRBJ2-7	NA	TGCAGTGCTCCCCCGTGGGGGGGGCCGTTGGGGGCCTACGAGCAGTACTTC	CSAPPWGGPLGAYEQYF
TRBV4-3	NA	TRBJ2-2	NA	TGCGCCAGCAGCCAAGACGGCCTGAACACCGGGGAGCTGTTTTTT	CASSQDGLNTGELFF
TRBV7-3	few	TRBJ1-5	NA	TGTGCCAGCAGCTACACCCGGTGGGGGGACAATCAGCCCCAGCATTTT	CASSYTRWGDNQPQHF